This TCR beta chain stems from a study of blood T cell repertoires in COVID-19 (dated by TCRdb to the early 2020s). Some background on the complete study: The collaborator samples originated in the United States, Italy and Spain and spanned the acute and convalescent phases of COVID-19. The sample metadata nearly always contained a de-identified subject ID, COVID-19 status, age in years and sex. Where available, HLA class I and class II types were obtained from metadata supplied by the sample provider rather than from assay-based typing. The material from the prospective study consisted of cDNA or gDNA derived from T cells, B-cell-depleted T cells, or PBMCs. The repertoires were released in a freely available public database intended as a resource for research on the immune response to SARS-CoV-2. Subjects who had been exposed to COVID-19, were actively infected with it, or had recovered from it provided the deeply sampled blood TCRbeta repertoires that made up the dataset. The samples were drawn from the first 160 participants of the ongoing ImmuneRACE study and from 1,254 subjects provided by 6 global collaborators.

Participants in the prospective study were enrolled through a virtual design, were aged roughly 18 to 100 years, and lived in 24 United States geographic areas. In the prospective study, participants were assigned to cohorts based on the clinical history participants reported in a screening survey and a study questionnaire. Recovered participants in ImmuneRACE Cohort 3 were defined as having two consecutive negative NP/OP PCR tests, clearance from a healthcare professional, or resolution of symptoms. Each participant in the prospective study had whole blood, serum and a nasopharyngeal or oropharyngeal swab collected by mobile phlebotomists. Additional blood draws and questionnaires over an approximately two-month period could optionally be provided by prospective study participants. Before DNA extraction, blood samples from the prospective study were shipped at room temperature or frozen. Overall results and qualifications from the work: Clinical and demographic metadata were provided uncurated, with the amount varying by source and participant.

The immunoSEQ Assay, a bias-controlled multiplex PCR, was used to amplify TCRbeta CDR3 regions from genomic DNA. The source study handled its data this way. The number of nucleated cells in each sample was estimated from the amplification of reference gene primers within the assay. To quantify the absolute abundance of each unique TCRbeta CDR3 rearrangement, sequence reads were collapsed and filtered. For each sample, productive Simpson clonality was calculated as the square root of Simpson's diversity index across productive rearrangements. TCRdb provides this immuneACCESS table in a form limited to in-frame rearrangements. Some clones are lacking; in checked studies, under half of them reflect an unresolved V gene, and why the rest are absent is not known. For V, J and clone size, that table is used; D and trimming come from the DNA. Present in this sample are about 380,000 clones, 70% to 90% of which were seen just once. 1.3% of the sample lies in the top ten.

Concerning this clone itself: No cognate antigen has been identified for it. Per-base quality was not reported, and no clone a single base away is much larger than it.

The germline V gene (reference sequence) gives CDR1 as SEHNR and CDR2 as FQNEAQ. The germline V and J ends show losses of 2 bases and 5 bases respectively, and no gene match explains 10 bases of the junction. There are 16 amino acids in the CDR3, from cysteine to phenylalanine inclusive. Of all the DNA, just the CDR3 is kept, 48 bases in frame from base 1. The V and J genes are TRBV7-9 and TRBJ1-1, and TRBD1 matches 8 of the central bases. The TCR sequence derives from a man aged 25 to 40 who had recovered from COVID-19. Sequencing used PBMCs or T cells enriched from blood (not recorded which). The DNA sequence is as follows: TGTGCCAGCAGCTTATCTTCCGGAACAGGGGGAACTGAAGCTTTCTTT. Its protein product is CASSLSSGTGGTEAFF.